This is a list of T cell receptor beta chains from one sample in a study of T cell changes during pregnancy in multiple sclerosis. TCRdb's copy holds only in-frame clones and misses some; the assay was immunoSEQ multiplex PCR. Of around 30,000 clones listed, 90% are singletons. The specimen comprised CD4+ T cells from peripheral blood mononuclear cells, sampled in the third trimester of pregnancy. These TCRs come from a female donor in good health, enrolled as a control in a pregnancy study. The CDR3 runs from the conserved cysteine through the conserved F or W. A D gene is named only where the DNA matches it firmly. Not every row has a clone size; where given, it reads once, few, many or a size class.

clone size	D gene	V gene	J gene	CDR3 DNA	CDR3 protein
NA	NA	TRBV6-6	TRBJ2-7	TGTGCCAGCAGCCTCGACAGGAGCTACGAGCAGTACTTC	CASSLDRSYEQYF
NA	NA	TRBV7-2	TRBJ2-1	TGTGCCAGCAGCGAACTCCCCGTCTCCAATGAGCAGTTCTTC	CASSELPVSNEQFF
NA	NA	TRBV7-9	TRBJ2-2	TGTGCCAGCAGCCCTCAGGGGCGCGGCACCGGGGAGCTGTTTTTT	CASSPQGRGTGELFF
NA	NA	TRBV11-2	TRBJ2-2	TGTGCCAGCAGCTTTGGGTTAGGCGGCACCGGGGAGCTGTTTTTT	CASSFGLGGTGELFF
NA	TRBD1	TRBV5-8	TRBJ2-7	TGTGCCAGCAGCCTACCGGGACAGGGACCCGAGCAGTACTTC	CASSLPGQGPEQYF
NA	TRBD1	TRBV7-2	TRBJ2-7	TGTGCCAGCAGCTCTACCTACAGGGGGTTGGACTTC	CASSSTYRGLDF
NA	NA	TRBV5-1	TRBJ1-2	TGCGCCAGCAGCTTGGAGGCAGGGAGGAGTGGCTACACCTTC	CASSLEAGRSGYTF
NA	NA	TRBV7-8	TRBJ1-2	TGTGCCAGCAGCCTCCGGGACTCAGCTAACTATGGCTACACCTTC	CASSLRDSANYGYTF
NA	NA	TRBV5-1	TRBJ2-1	TGCGCCAGCAGCCCAGAACTAGGAGGACGCGATGAGCAGTTCTTC	CASSPELGGRDEQFF
once	NA	TRBV6-6	TRBJ1-1	TGTGCCAGCACCAAACCCGGGGGTATCGCTGAAGCTTTCTTT	CASTKPGGIAEAFF
NA	NA	TRBV27	TRBJ1-2	TGTGCCAGCAGTTTAGGCAGGGGAGCTGGCTACACCTTC	CASSLGRGAGYTF
NA	TRBD1	TRBV13	TRBJ1-2	TGTGCCAGCAGCACACACAGGGGGCAGGACTATGGCTACACCTTC	CASSTHRGQDYGYTF
once	TRBD1	TRBV4-1	TRBJ2-1	TGCGCCAGCGCCTCCGGGACAGCTTCCTACAATGAGCAGTTCTTC	CASASGTASYNEQFF
NA	TRBD2	TRBV9	TRBJ2-3	TGTGCCAGCAGCGTAGCTGGAGCGGGGGGGCTTCCAGATACGCAGTATTTT	CASSVAGAGGLPDTQYF
once	TRBD2	TRBV7-2	TRBJ2-7	TGTGCCAGCAGCCCCGGACTAGCGAGCTACGAGCAGTACTTC	CASSPGLASYEQYF
NA	TRBD2	TRBV2	TRBJ2-3	TGTGCCAGCAGTGAACAGCGGGGAGATACGCAGTATTTT	CASSEQRGDTQYF
once	NA	TRBV4-1	TRBJ1-5	TGCGCCAGCAGCCGAGAGCAACATAGCAATCAGCCCCAGCATTTT	CASSREQHSNQPQHF
NA	NA	TRBV7-2	TRBJ2-3	TGTGCCAGCAGCTTAGATGGGTCTAGGGATACGCAGTATTTT	CASSLDGSRDTQYF
NA	NA	TRBV7-2	TRBJ1-1	TGTGCCAGCACCACTCTCGGACAATCGGCTTTCTTT	CASTTLGQSAFF
NA	NA	TRBV5-1	TRBJ2-1	TGCGCCAGCAGTCAAGGGGCTACTTACAATGAGCAGTTCTTC	CASSQGATYNEQFF
once	NA	TRBV6-6	TRBJ2-5	TGTGCCAGCAGTTACCCCGTGGGGCCCGGGCAAGAGACCCAGTACTTC	CASSYPVGPGQETQYF
NA	TRBD1	TRBV4-3	TRBJ1-2	TGCGCCAGCAGCCAAGATGACAGGGGGTCCTATGGCTACACCTTC	CASSQDDRGSYGYTF
NA	NA	TRBV11-3	TRBJ2-5	TGTGCCAGCAGCTTAGGAGGGAAGGAGACCCAGTACTTC	CASSLGGKETQYF
once	NA	TRBV19	TRBJ1-3	TGTGCCAGTAGTGTCTTCTCTGGAAACACCATATATTTT	CASSVFSGNTIYF
few	TRBD2	TRBV5-1	TRBJ2-1	TGCGCCAGCAGCCTAAGACTAGCGGGAGGGAACTACAATGAGCAGTTCTTC	CASSLRLAGGNYNEQFF
NA	TRBD1	TRBV10-3	TRBJ1-1	TGTGCCATCAGGAACCAGGGGGCGCAGAACACTGAAGCTTTCTTT	CAIRNQGAQNTEAFF
NA	TRBD2	TRBV19	TRBJ2-7	TGTGCCAGTAGCTGGACTAGCGGGGGCCCGTACGAGCAGTACTTC	CASSWTSGGPYEQYF
NA	NA	TRBV6-6	TRBJ1-1	TGTGCCAGCAGTATCGAGGTCGGAGGGGCTGAAGCTTTCTTT	CASSIEVGGAEAFF
NA	TRBD2	TRBV19	TRBJ2-1	TGTGCCAGTAGTATCGAGCGGGGAACGTACAATGAGCAGTTCTTC	CASSIERGTYNEQFF
few	NA	TRBV2	TRBJ1-1	TGTGCCAGCAGTGCCCTCAACACTGAAGCTTTCTTT	CASSALNTEAFF
NA	NA	TRBV10-3	TRBJ2-6	TGTGCCATCACCGCAGGGTTCTCTGGGGCCAACGTCCTGACTTTC	CAITAGFSGANVLTF
NA	NA	TRBV6-5	TRBJ1-1	TGTGCCAGCAGGCCGCCCCGCGGGGTGAACACTGAAGCTTTCTTT	CASRPPRGVNTEAFF
NA	TRBD1	TRBV5-1	TRBJ1-1	TGCGCCAGCAGTTACACTTCCACAGGGGGTGTCTCTGAAGCTTTCTTT	CASSYTSTGGVSEAFF
NA	NA	TRBV25-1	TRBJ1-1	TGTGCCAGCAGTCCGGATCCGGGACATAACACTGAAGCTTTCTTT	CASSPDPGHNTEAFF
NA	NA	TRBV9	TRBJ1-4	TGTGCCAGCAGCGAAGCTGCCGGGGGGCGGCATGAAAAACTGTTTTTT	CASSEAAGGRHEKLFF
NA	NA	TRBV5-1	TRBJ1-1	TGCGCCAGCAGCCCGGGACAACACTACCTTGAAGCTTTCTTT	CASSPGQHYLEAFF
NA	NA	TRBV11-2	TRBJ1-1	TGTGCCAGCAGCTTAGCCCAGGGGAGTACTGAAGCTTTCTTT	CASSLAQGSTEAFF
NA	NA	TRBV19	TRBJ1-1	TGTGCCAGTAGTACCGCACATCAGAGGGGGATGAACACTGAAGCTTTCTTT	CASSTAHQRGMNTEAFF
once	NA	TRBV27	TRBJ2-3	TGTGCCAGCAGCGACGGAGGGCGAGATACGCAGTATTTT	CASSDGGRDTQYF
once	TRBD1	TRBV7-9	TRBJ1-2	TGTGCCAGCAGCTCCGGACAGGGCTCCTATGGCTACACCTTC	CASSSGQGSYGYTF
NA	NA	TRBV9	TRBJ2-3	TGTGCCAGCAGCGTAACCCTGAGCGGAGCGGGAGATACGCAGTATTTT	CASSVTLSGAGDTQYF
NA	TRBD2	TRBV19	TRBJ2-2	TGTGCCAGTGGATATAGCGGGAGGGGCACCGGGGAGCTGTTTTTT	CASGYSGRGTGELFF
NA	TRBD2	TRBV6-4	TRBJ2-3	TGTGCCAGCAGTGACTTGGCGGGAGTAGGGGATACGCAGTATTTT	CASSDLAGVGDTQYF
NA	NA	TRBV5-6	TRBJ2-5	TGTGCCAGCAGCTCCGGGACACCCGAGGAGACCCAGTACTTC	CASSSGTPEETQYF
NA	NA	TRBV11-3	TRBJ2-5	TGTGCCAGCAGCTTCGGTGGGGGGGCCTTGGAGACCCAGTACTTC	CASSFGGGALETQYF
once	NA	TRBV19	TRBJ1-1	TGTGCCAGTAGTATACTGGAGGGTCGTGAAGCTTTCTTT	CASSILEGREAFF
NA	NA	TRBV30	TRBJ1-5	TGTGCCTGGGGAGATCAGCCCCAGCATTTT	CAWGDQPQHF
NA	TRBD2	TRBV30	TRBJ2-1	TGTGCCTGGAGCATTGGGACTATTCCCTACAATGAGCAGTTCTTC	CAWSIGTIPYNEQFF
NA	NA	TRBV19	TRBJ1-2	TGTGCCAGTAGTATTGCGGGGGTCGGCTACACCTTC	CASSIAGVGYTF
NA	NA	TRBV19	TRBJ2-3	TGTGCCAGTAATCAGGGATCTAGCACAGATACGCAGTATTTT	CASNQGSSTDTQYF